Each of the 9 T cell receptor beta chains below was sequenced from the same sample in a study of Ad26.COV2.S vaccination and SARS-CoV-2 variants. Indicated treatment: around 19 received Ad26.COV2.S at low or high dose, single or two shots; 5 received placebo; per-sample allocation not given. Sampling happened 63 days after the first vaccine or placebo injection. TCRdb keeps only in-frame clones here, not all; method: immunoSEQ multiplex PCR. The sample consists of about 260,000 clones, roughly 85% of them appearing once. The sequenced sample was peripheral blood, obtained in a trial of Ad26.COV2.S vaccine versus placebo. The receptors were gathered from a person aged 18-65 years who received the Ad26.COV2.S COVID-19 vaccine or a placebo.

A few counts support this clone. The rearrangement uses TRBV5-5 and TRBJ2-2; D gene unclear. CDR1 is SGHKS and CDR2 is YYEKEE in the germline V gene (reference sequence). This CDR3 comprises 14 residues. V shed 3 bases and J shed 1 base, with 7 bases lying between them. CDR3 DNA sequence: TGTGCCAGCAGCTCTAGGATGAACACCGGGGAGCTGTTTTTT. This codes for CASSSRMNTGELFF.

Here the CDR3 reads CASSSVGNEQFF. DNA for the CDR3: TGTGCCAGCAGCTCGGTCGGTAATGAGCAGTTCTTC. This chain links TRBV5-4 with TRBJ2-1, with unresolved D. Germline V gene lookup returns CDR1 SGHNT and CDR2 YYREEE (reference sequence). This CDR3 region has 12 residues. The V end was cut by 3 bases, the J end by 7 bases, with 8 bases between.

The genes are TRBV18 and TRBJ1-2, with unresolved D. Per germline, CDR1 KGHSH and CDR2 LQKENI. CDR3 length equals 16 residues. Trimming left V 2 bases short and J 6 bases short, with 19 bases between. CDR3: CASSPRPQRDADGYTF. CDR3 sequence (DNA): TGTGCCAGCTCACCAAGGCCCCAGCGAGATGCAGATGGCTACACCTTC.

The chain has TRBV6-5 and TRBJ2-7; D assignment may be TRBD1 or TRBD2 (5 bases each). Trimming took 7 bases from V and 2 from J, leaving 9 bases between them. The germline V gene encodes CDR1 MNHEY and CDR2 SVGAGI. The CDR3 covers 12 residues. This CDR3 is CASTRGAYEQYF. Here the CDR3 DNA reads TGTGCCAGCACGAGGGGCGCCTACGAGCAGTACTTC.

This sequence joins TRBV6-5 and TRBJ1-5; possible D gene TRBD1, 5 bases. This CDR3 comprises 14 residues. V shed 2 bases and J shed 7 bases, with 12 bases lying between them. Germline V gives CDR1 MNHEY, CDR2 SVGAGI. The CDR3 loop reads CASSYTRGDQPQHF. CDR3 DNA sequence: TGTGCCAGCAGTTACACCCGGGGGGACCAGCCCCAGCATTTT.

The J gene is TRBJ2-7, the V gene TRBV6-5; TRBD2 aligns across 11 bases. Per the germline V gene, CDR1 is MNHEY and CDR2 is SVGAGI. Germline trimming cut 6 bases from V and 5 bases from J; bases unmatched to any gene: 3. The CDR3 length is 13 residues. CDR3 protein: CASRIAGGNEQYF. The CDR3 bases are TGTGCCAGCAGGATAGCGGGGGGGAACGAGCAGTACTTC.

The chain employs TRBV6-2 or TRBV6-3 and TRBJ2-5, with 7 nucleotides matching TRBD2. The CDR3 runs to 16 residues. Germline trimming cut 2 bases from V and 1 base from J; bases unmatched to any gene: 7. Germline assignment: CDR1 MNHEY and CDR2 SVGEGT. In DNA, the CDR3 is TGTGCCAGCAGTTACCCCAGACTAGCCCCCCAAGAGACCCAGTACTTC. Translated: CASSYPRLAPQETQYF.

The chain joins TRBV25-1 to TRBJ2-1; 8 bases agree with TRBD1. The V and J ends lost 4 bases and 7 bases, in that order; junction bases with no gene match: 6. This CDR3 is 14 amino acids long. Germline values: CDR1 MGHDK, CDR2 SYGVNS. CDR3 sequence (DNA): TGTGCCAGCAGTGGCTTCAGGGGGCAAAATGAGCAGTTCTTC. Encoded protein: CASSGFRGQNEQFF.

The CDR3 loop reads CASSYSISGGSPDTQYF. The CDR3 bases are TGTGCCAGCAGTTACTCGATTTCGGGGGGGAGCCCAGATACGCAGTATTTT. V and J are TRBV6-2 or TRBV6-3 and TRBJ2-3; 8 bases agree with TRBD2. V lost 0 bases and J lost 4; bases outside the gene matches: 9. Looked up from germline, CDR1 is MNHEY and CDR2 is SVGEGT. This CDR3 region has 17 residues.